These 25 T cell receptor beta chains originate from one sample sequenced in a study of blood T cell repertoires in COVID-19. The protocol was immunoSEQ multiplex PCR, while the TCRdb copy is restricted to in-frame clones and leaves out a portion. The sample includes around 160,000 clones, 80% seen only once; the top ten take roughly 3.5%. The sequenced sample consisted of PBMCs or T cells enriched from blood (not recorded which). Receptors originate from a woman aged 55 to 70 who had recovered from COVID-19.

CDR3 residues: CASSPERGLSYEQYF. CDR3 DNA sequence: TGTGCCAGCAGCCCGGAGCGGGGCCTCTCCTACGAGCAGTACTTC. The chain recombines TRBV7-2 with TRBJ2-7, with TRBD2 matching 7 bases. With V trimmed by 5 bases and J by 0 bases, 7 bases remained unmatched. The CDR3 sequence is 15 residues long. Germline V gene data show CDR1 as SGHTA and CDR2 as FQGNSA.

This clone was counted only a few times. The genes are TRBV5-5 and TRBJ2-7, with 9 bases that match TRBD2. V gave up 4 bases and J gave up 3 bases; unmatched junction bases: 8. The CDR3 totals 15 residues. The germline gives CDR1 SGHKS, CDR2 YYEKEE (reference sequence). CDR3 DNA sequence: TGTGCCAGCAGCCATTTAGCGGGGGCCGTCTACGAGCAGTACTTC. It specifies CASSHLAGAVYEQYF.

V and J are TRBV6-5 and TRBJ1-5; TRBD1 matches at 8 bases. The germline V gene encodes CDR1 MNHEY and CDR2 SVGAGI. The CDR3 has 14 residues. The trim removed 4 bases at V and 4 bases at J, leaving 3 bases unmatched. The DNA for the CDR3 is TGTGCCAGCAGTTCTAGACAGGGGAATCAGCCCCAGCATTTT. As protein: CASSSRQGNQPQHF.

This chain uses TRBV27 with TRBJ1-3; D might be TRBD1 (6 bases). Germline V gene data show CDR1 as MNHEY and CDR2 as SMNVEV (reference sequence). There are 16 residues in the CDR3. V lost 1 base, J lost 3 bases, and 13 bases lay in between. The CDR3 DNA follows: TGTGCCAGCAGTTTATGGGGGCCGAGGGGTGGAAACACCATATATTTT. Protein product: CASSLWGPRGGNTIYF.

The V and J genes are TRBV15 and TRBJ2-2, with 12 bases matching TRBD2. Germline trimming cut 3 bases from V and 4 bases from J; bases unmatched to any gene: 6. From germline, CDR1 is LNHNV and CDR2 YYDKDF (reference sequence). This CDR3 has 17 amino acids. In DNA form, the CDR3 reads TGTGCCACCAGCAGCTTCCTAGCGGGGGGGCCCACCGGGGAGCTGTTTTTT. It codes for CATSSFLAGGPTGELFF. Filled out from reference TRBV15 and TRBJ2-2, the complete variable domain reads DAMVIQNPRYQVTQFGKPVTLSCSQTLNHNVMYWYQQKSSQAPKLLFHYYDKDFNNEADTPDNFQSRRPNTSFCFLDIRSPGLGDTAMYLCATSSFLAGGPTGELFFGEGSRLTVL.

This rearrangement joins TRBV6-5 to TRBJ1-6; D is possibly TRBD1 (6 bases). The CDR3 loop spans 14 amino acids. The germline V gene has CDR1 MNHEY and CDR2 SVGAGI. Between the trimmed V and J ends, which lost 6 bases and 4 bases, there was a span of 10 bases. This CDR3 reads CASSTGHYNSPLHF. As DNA, the CDR3 is TGTGCCAGCAGCACGGGACATTATAATTCACCCCTCCACTTT.

This chain links TRBV29-1 with TRBJ2-2, with 11 bases identical to TRBD1. The CDR3 length is 15 residues. Germline V gives CDR1 SQVTM, CDR2 ANQGSEA. The ends lost 3 bases at V and 4 bases at J; junction bases unmatched: 4. The CDR3 loop reads CSVEGGQGATGELFF. DNA of the CDR3: TGCAGCGTTGAGGGAGGACAGGGGGCCACCGGGGAGCTGTTTTTT.

The V call is TRBV19, the J call TRBJ1-1; D gene unclear. Looked up from germline, CDR1 is LNHDA and CDR2 is SQIVND (reference sequence). This CDR3 is built from 14 residues. With 3 bases removed from V and 1 base from J, the gap between germline ends came to 9 bases. In nucleotides, the CDR3 is TGTGCCAGTAGTATCTGGGCAGGGAACACTGAAGCTTTCTTT. Protein sequence: CASSIWAGNTEAFF.

The chain employs TRBV3-1 (or the pseudogene TRBV3-2) and TRBJ1-1; D is uncertain. V was shortened by 4 bases and J by 0 bases, with 9 bases between the two germline ends. Germline CDR1 and CDR2: LGHDT and YNNKEL (reference sequence). The CDR3 is made up of 14 amino acids. In DNA, the CDR3 is TGTGCCAGCAGCCCAGTCCCTCTGAACACTGAAGCTTTCTTT. Translation gives CASSPVPLNTEAFF.

The chain joins TRBV2 to TRBJ1-2, with D possibly being TRBD1 (5 bases). The V gene's germline CDR1 is SNHLY and CDR2 FYNNEI. Trimming pared 5 bases from V and 3 bases from J, leaving 16 bases between. CDR3 length: 15 residues. CDR3: CASSLGRGADYGYTF. CDR3 bases: TGTGCCAGCAGTCTCGGGAGGGGTGCTGACTATGGCTACACCTTC.

J is TRBJ1-3 and V is TRBV2, with TRBD1 identical over 9 bases. Trimming at V came to 6 bases and at J to 3 bases, leaving 6 bases not matched to a gene. The CDR3 length is 15 residues. Germline V gene lookup returns CDR1 SNHLY and CDR2 FYNNEI. CDR3 in DNA: TGTGCCAGCAGGGTGGACAGGGGAAGTGGAAACACCATATATTTT. It translates to CASRVDRGSGNTIYF.

This clone showed up just a few times. The V call is TRBV20-1, the J call TRBJ2-7; 7 bases align to TRBD2. Germline CDR1 is DFQATT and CDR2 is SNEGSKA (reference sequence). J lost 1 base, V lost 3 bases, and 12 bases had no gene match. The length of the CDR3 is 16 residues. This CDR3 reads CSASWAGSGASYEQYF. CDR3 coding DNA: TGCAGTGCTAGTTGGGCAGGGAGCGGGGCTTCCTACGAGCAGTACTTC.

The CDR3 spells CASTLRGVNTEAFF. Written as DNA, the CDR3 is TGTGCCAGTACCCTTCGGGGGGTGAACACTGAAGCTTTCTTT. The rearrangement joins TRBV19 to TRBJ1-1; the D gene is possibly TRBD1 (5 bases). Trimming pared 7 bases from V and 0 bases from J, leaving 12 bases between. The CDR3 covers 14 residues. Germline CDR1 LNHDA, CDR2 SQIVND (reference sequence).

The gene calls are TRBV5-1 and TRBJ2-1; TRBD2 is a possible D gene (6 bases). Germline CDR1 SGHRS, CDR2 YFSETQ. The V and J ends lost 0 bases and 6 bases respectively, with 16 bases between them. The CDR3 length is 16 residues. CDR3 region: CASSLVLAGTSNEQFF. CDR3 in DNA: TGCGCCAGCAGCTTGGTACTGGCGGGGACCTCCAATGAGCAGTTCTTC.

The genes are TRBV5-8 and TRBJ1-1; D possibly corresponds to TRBD1 (6 bases). Germline V lookup: CDR1 SGHTS, CDR2 YDEGEE. V was shortened by 4 bases and J by 10 bases, with 20 bases between the two germline ends. The CDR3 totals 14 residues. In nucleotides, the CDR3 is TGTGCCAGCAGCCGGAGACAGGTTAAACCGGTAGCTTTCTTT. Protein: CASSRRQVKPVAFF.

This rearrangement joins TRBV15 to TRBJ1-5, with D maybe TRBD1 (5 bases). V lost 0 bases and J 1 base, leaving 7 bases between the germline ends. This CDR3 is built from 15 residues. Per germline, CDR1 LNHNV and CDR2 YYDKDF (reference sequence). CDR3 loop: CATSRDGGSNQPQHF. The CDR3 nucleotides are TGTGCCACCAGCAGAGATGGGGGGAGCAATCAGCCCCAGCATTTT. Full variable domain (outside the CDR3, taken from reference TRBV15 and TRBJ1-5): DAMVIQNPRYQVTQFGKPVTLSCSQTLNHNVMYWYQQKSSQAPKLLFHYYDKDFNNEADTPDNFQSRRPNTSFCFLDIRSPGLGDTAMYLCATSRDGGSNQPQHFGDGTRLSIL.

The chain is built from TRBV2 and TRBJ1-1; 8 bases are a match to TRBD1. CDR3 length: 15 residues. Germline assignment: CDR1 SNHLY and CDR2 FYNNEI. V trimming: 7 bases; J trimming: 2 bases; junction bases outside the gene matches: 9. CDR3 in DNA: TGTGCCAGCATTAAGATACAGGGGGGAAACACTGAAGCTTTCTTT. As protein: CASIKIQGGNTEAFF.

This clone was seen only a few times. The chain couples TRBV2 to TRBJ1-5; D ambiguous. Trimming removed 4 bases at V and 1 base at J, with 8 bases between. Germline V gene data show CDR1 as SNHLY and CDR2 as FYNNEI. This CDR3 is built from 14 residues. DNA for the CDR3: TGTGCCAGCAGTGCAGCCTCCAGCAATCAGCCCCAGCATTTT. This encodes CASSAASSNQPQHF.

The rearrangement links TRBV12-3 or TRBV12-4 to TRBJ2-4; a possible D gene is TRBD2 (5 bases). This CDR3 contains 13 residues. V lost 3 bases, J lost 5 bases, and 8 bases lay in between. The CDR3 sequence is CASSFGGQNIQYF. The CDR3 DNA is TGTGCCAGCAGTTTTGGAGGACAAAACATTCAGTACTTC.

The V gene is TRBV24-1, the J gene TRBJ1-1; 8 bases are a match to TRBD1. V gave up 12 bases and J gave up 5 bases; unmatched junction bases: 19. The CDR3 is 16 residues long. The germline V gene encodes CDR1 KGHDR and CDR2 SFDVKD. The chain's CDR3 is CAALKRGQAIGTEAFF. Written as DNA, the CDR3 is TGTGCCGCATTGAAAAGGGGACAGGCGATTGGGACTGAAGCTTTCTTT.

The CDR3 here is CAISPGQNYGYTF. The CDR3 nucleotides are TGTGCCATCAGCCCCGGACAGAACTATGGCTACACCTTC. The chain recombines TRBV10-3 with TRBJ1-2; TRBD1 is a possible D gene (6 bases). Trimming removed 6 bases at V and 2 bases at J, with 10 bases between. The CDR3 contains 13 residues. In germline, CDR1 is ENHRY, CDR2 SYGVKD.

This clone came up a few times. The CDR3 is CASSQSLYNSPLHF. CDR3 nucleotides: TGTGCCAGCAGTCAAAGTCTATATAATTCACCCCTCCACTTT. The rearrangement uses TRBV27 and TRBJ1-6; D ambiguous. The CDR3 runs to 14 residues. Germline V gives CDR1 MNHEY, CDR2 SMNVEV (reference sequence). Trimming removed 5 bases at V and 4 bases at J, with 9 bases between.

This chain links TRBV25-1 with TRBJ2-1; 7 bases match TRBD2. Looked up from germline, CDR1 is MGHDK and CDR2 is SYGVNS. The J segment lost 3 bases and the V segment lost 1 base, leaving 6 bases of the junction unmatched. The CDR3 sequence is 16 residues long. DNA for the CDR3: TGTGCCAGCAGTGAATCGGGCGGGGGAAACTACAATGAGCAGTTCTTC. This translates into CASSESGGGNYNEQFF.

V and J are TRBV19 and TRBJ2-6; maybe TRBD2 (6 bases). CDR1 is LNHDA, CDR2 SQIVND, per germline (reference sequence). The CDR3 spans 16 residues. V was pared by 3 bases and J by 2 bases, with 11 bases between. The CDR3 sequence is CASSIAGLTGANVLTF. CDR3 DNA: TGTGCCAGTAGTATTGCGGGGCTAACTGGGGCCAACGTCCTGACTTTC.

The genes are TRBV5-1 and TRBJ2-7, with 10 nucleotides matching TRBD1. V shed 3 bases, J shed 2 bases, and the junction held 8 bases outside the gene matches. From germline, CDR1 is SGHRS and CDR2 YFSETQ. CDR3 length: 16 amino acids. CDR3 DNA sequence: TGCGCCAGCAGCTCCATCCGGGACAGGGGACCCTACGAGCAGTACTTC. Encoded protein: CASSSIRDRGPYEQYF.